The 17 T cell receptor beta chains presented below share a single source sample, sequenced in a study of response to subunit inactivated influenza vaccine. TCRdb processed the RT-PCR reads anew with MiXCR; each CDR3 protein has one entry. The sample has around 480,000 distinct CDR3 sequences, 15% to 20% seen once. This specimen consisted of CD4+ T cells sorted from PBMCs, obtained around 25 months after vaccination. The receptor source for this set is a man aged 45 to 70 who received an inactivated influenza vaccine.

The CDR3 region has the DNA TGCGCCAGCAGCTTGGAGCTCTCAGCTAGCGGGGGTTACGAGCAGTACTTC. Translating gives CASSLELSASGGYEQYF. The V gene is TRBV5-1, the J gene TRBJ2-7, with 10 bases fitting TRBD2. The CDR3 spans 17 residues. With V trimmed by 0 bases and J by 4 bases, 10 bases remained unmatched. Per germline, CDR1 SGHRS and CDR2 YFSETQ.

The V call is TRBV14, the J call TRBJ2-1; 11 bases are a match to TRBD2. Germline CDR1 is SGHDN and CDR2 is FVKESK. After removal of 7 bases from V and 4 bases from J, the junction contained 15 bases not matched to a gene. There are 18 residues in the CDR3. CDR3 sequence reads: CASMKVAGGPVGYNEQFF. The CDR3 region has the DNA TGTGCCAGCATGAAGGTAGCGGGAGGGCCGGTGGGATACAATGAGCAGTTCTTC.

This clonotype showed up just a few times. In DNA, the CDR3 is TGCGCCAGCAGCCAAGATGACCTAGCGGCCCTCACCGGGGAGCTGTTTTTT. This sequence encodes CASSQDDLAALTGELFF. This chain joins TRBV4-3 and TRBJ2-2; 7 positions agree with TRBD2. The J segment lost 4 bases and the V segment lost 0 bases, leaving 8 bases of the junction unmatched. This CDR3 spans 17 amino acids. Germline CDR1 reads LGHNA; CDR2 reads YSLEER.

This clonotype was counted many times. V is TRBV6-2 or TRBV6-3 and J is TRBJ2-1; 9 nucleotides match TRBD1. Looked up from germline, CDR1 is MNHEY and CDR2 is SVGEGT. After removal of 6 bases from V and 2 bases from J, the junction contained 2 bases not matched to a gene. CDR3 length equals 14 residues. CDR3 sequence: CASRTGGAYNEQFF. The CDR3 DNA reads as TGTGCCAGCAGGACAGGGGGGGCCTACAATGAGCAGTTCTTC.

Only one count was recorded for this clonotype. V gene TRBV20-1 combines with J gene TRBJ2-1, with D perhaps TRBD1 or TRBD2 (5 bases each). This CDR3 is 16 amino acids long. V was trimmed by 0 bases and J by 0 bases, leaving 12 bases between them. Germline V gene lookup returns CDR1 DFQATT and CDR2 SNEGSKA (reference sequence). The DNA of the CDR3 is TGCAGTGCTAGAGATCGGGGCGAGAGCTCCTACAATGAGCAGTTCTTC. Translated, it gives CSARDRGESSYNEQFF.

The sample holds a few counts of this clonotype. The J gene is TRBJ2-3, the V gene TRBV10-3, with TRBD1 matching over 8 bases. V lost 4 bases to trimming and J lost 0 bases; unmatched junction nucleotides: 3. CDR1 is ENHRY, CDR2 SYGVKD, per germline. The CDR3 spans 15 residues. CDR3 loop: CAISGTGTSTDTQYF. CDR3 nucleotide sequence: TGTGCCATCAGTGGGACAGGGACTAGCACAGATACGCAGTATTTT.

This chain links TRBV30 with TRBJ2-3; possible D gene TRBD1, 6 bases. The CDR3 has 15 residues. The V end was cut by 4 bases, the J end by 4 bases, with 18 bases between. Germline V gives CDR1 GTSNPN, CDR2 SVGIG (reference sequence). The chain's CDR3 is CAWTVSGVKADTQYF. In nucleotides, the CDR3 is TGTGCCTGGACAGTATCAGGGGTGAAGGCAGATACGCAGTATTTT.

The chain links TRBV29-1 to TRBJ2-3, with D maybe TRBD2 (6 bases). Germline V gives CDR1 SQVTM, CDR2 ANQGSEA. This CDR3 contains 14 residues. Trimming removed 2 bases from V and 4 bases from J, with 13 bases in between. The CDR3 here is CSVERGRPPDTQYF. The CDR3 nucleotides read TGCAGCGTTGAACGGGGGAGGCCCCCAGATACGCAGTATTTT.

A few counts support this clonotype. The chain joins TRBV12-3 or TRBV12-4 to TRBJ1-5; tentative D call: TRBD1 (5 bases). With 5 bases removed from V and 3 bases from J, the gap between germline ends came to 14 bases. The CDR3 is 15 amino acids. CDR3 bases: TGTGCCAGCAGTCGGGGGGAGGGAGCCAATCAGCCCCAGCATTTT. It codes for CASSRGEGANQPQHF.

Here the CDR3 reads CSARDGGAADYGYTF. In DNA, the CDR3 is TGCAGTGCTAGAGATGGGGGGGCTGCGGACTATGGCTACACCTTC. The chain recombines TRBV20-1 with TRBJ1-2, with D possibly TRBD1 on 6 matching bases. Trimming stripped 0 bases from V and 3 bases from J, with 14 bases between. The CDR3 spans 15 residues. Germline V CDR1 and CDR2: DFQATT, SNEGSKA (reference sequence).

This clonotype has only a few counts. The CDR3 nucleotides are TGTGCCAGCAGCTCGGACGGATTTTTAACTGGAAACACCATATATTTT. Translating it yields CASSSDGFLTGNTIYF. The chain uses TRBV7-2 and TRBJ1-3, with D unclear. V lost 4 bases to trimming and J lost 2 bases, with 15 bases between them. CDR3 length: 16 residues. Germline V gene sequence: CDR1 SGHTA, CDR2 FQGNSA.

This clonotype was seen only a few times. The chain carries TRBV14 and TRBJ1-3; D remains unclear. Germline V gene sequence: CDR1 SGHDN, CDR2 FVKESK. V was clipped by 1 base and J by 6 bases, with 10 bases between them. The CDR3 is 14 residues long. CDR3 nucleotides: TGTGCCAGCAGCCAAGTTGGCAGTGAAAACACCATATATTTT. Protein product: CASSQVGSENTIYF.

V and J are TRBV12-3 or TRBV12-4 and TRBJ2-3; 11 bases are a match to TRBD2. The V segment lost 4 bases and the J segment 4 bases; nucleotides outside the gene matches: 4. The CDR3 extends over 15 amino acids. CDR3 nucleotides: TGTGCCAGCAGTTGGGCTAGCGGGGGGTCAGATACGCAGTATTTT. Protein product: CASSWASGGSDTQYF.

CDR3 in amino acids: CSASGRDTRFQETQYF. The CDR3 nucleotides read TGCAGTGCCAGTGGCCGGGACACCAGATTTCAAGAGACCCAGTACTTC. The chain has TRBV20-1 and TRBJ2-5; maybe TRBD1 (6 bases). CDR1 is DFQATT and CDR2 is SNEGSKA in the germline V gene (reference sequence). The CDR3 is made up of 16 amino acids. Trimming took 6 bases from V and 2 from J, leaving 22 bases between them.

Here the CDR3 reads CATAGQGAIEQYF. CDR3 DNA: TGTGCCACCGCCGGACAGGGGGCGATTGAGCAGTACTTC. The chain is built from TRBV2 and TRBJ2-7, with TRBD1 matching 11 bases. Germline V gives CDR1 SNHLY, CDR2 FYNNEI. The CDR3 is 13 residues long. V was clipped by 10 bases and J by 7 bases; unmatched bases: 9.

This clonotype was counted only a few times. V and J are TRBV28 and TRBJ1-2, with D unclear. Germline values: CDR1 MDHEN, CDR2 SYDVKM. The CDR3 totals 13 residues. V was clipped by 5 bases and J by 6 bases, with 13 bases between them. The DNA of the CDR3 is TGTGCCAGCAGTAGGCCCCGCCCCAATGGCTACACCTTC. The encoded protein is CASSRPRPNGYTF.

V is TRBV11-2 and J is TRBJ2-1; the match to TRBD1 covers 9 bases. The CDR3 totals 15 residues. Germline loops: CDR1 SGHAT, CDR2 FQNNGV. V was pared by 3 bases and J by 4 bases, with 4 bases of the junction left unmatched. The CDR3 sequence: CASSFGTGKYNEQFF. The CDR3 coding sequence is TGTGCCAGCAGCTTTGGGACAGGGAAGTACAATGAGCAGTTCTTC.